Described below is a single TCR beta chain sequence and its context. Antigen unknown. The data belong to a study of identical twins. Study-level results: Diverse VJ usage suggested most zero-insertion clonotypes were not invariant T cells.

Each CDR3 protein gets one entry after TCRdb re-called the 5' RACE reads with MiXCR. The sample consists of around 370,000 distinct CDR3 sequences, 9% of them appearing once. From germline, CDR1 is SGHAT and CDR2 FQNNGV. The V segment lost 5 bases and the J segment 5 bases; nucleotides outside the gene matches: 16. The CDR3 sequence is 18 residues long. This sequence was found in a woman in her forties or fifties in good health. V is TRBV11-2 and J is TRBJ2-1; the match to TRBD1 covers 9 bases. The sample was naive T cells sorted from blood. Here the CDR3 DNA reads TGTGCCAGCAGCCCCACCATCAAGAGGGACAGGGACAACAATGAGCAGTTCTTC. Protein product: CASSPTIKRDRDNNEQFF.